These 27 T cell receptor beta chains originate from one sample sequenced in a study of regulatory T cells in long-lasting Graves disease. Documented time point: newly diagnosed GD, antithyroid drugs for less than 3 months. After RNA was extracted from PBMCs, the TCR library was made from it. According to the study, TCR beta libraries were built with iRepertoire HTBI primers and CDR3-region Arm-PCR. One entry per CDR3 protein, called by TCRdb with MiXCR from the multiplex PCR reads. The sample contains about 220,000 distinct CDR3 sequences, around 20% of which appear only once. The same specimen was also included in a second study, on T cells in Graves' hyperthyroidism and ophthalmopathy.

The sequencing used peripheral blood mononuclear cells (PBMCs), collected at new diagnosis, from a patient treated with antithyroid drugs. The receptor source for this set is a woman aged 25 to 39 with Graves disease.

In regard to this clonotype: A much larger clone differs by one base, so this may be a read error. The chain combines TRBV6-4 with TRBJ2-3, with 11 bases lining up with TRBD2. Per germline, CDR1 MRHNA and CDR2 SNTAGT. Trimming took 0 bases from V and 2 from J; bases not matched to a gene: 1. CDR3 size: 16 residues. The CDR3: CASSDSSGGATDTQYF. The CDR3 coding sequence is TGTGCCAGCAGTGACTCTAGCGGGGGGGCCACAGATACGCAGTATTTT.

The table lists this clonotype with many counts. The chain carries TRBV30 and TRBJ2-3; 7 positions agree with TRBD1. This CDR3 comprises 14 residues. With 3 bases clipped from V and 4 bases from J, the junction kept 7 bases outside the gene matches. CDR1 and CDR2 (germline): GTSNPN, SVGIG (reference sequence). CDR3 coding DNA: TGTGCCTGGAGCGGGACAGTCCTTTCAGATACGCAGTATTTT. It yields the protein CAWSGTVLSDTQYF.

Remarks on this clonotype: A much larger clone sits a single nucleotide away, making a read error possible. This chain connects TRBV6-2 or TRBV6-3 to TRBJ2-1; D ambiguous. Germline values: CDR1 MNHEY, CDR2 SVGEGT. V was cut by 5 bases and J by 5 bases, with 16 bases left in between. The CDR3 loop spans 15 amino acids. CDR3 in DNA: TGTGCCAGCAGTGAATCAACCGCCGCCAACAATGAGCAGTTCTTC. Its protein product is CASSESTAANNEQFF.

This clonotype was seen at least ten times. This chain connects TRBV6-1 to TRBJ1-1, with D perhaps TRBD1 (6 bases). V was trimmed by 5 bases and J by 2 bases, leaving 18 bases between them. The CDR3 runs 16 residues. Germline values: CDR1 MNHNS, CDR2 SASEGT. DNA for the CDR3: TGTGCCAGCAGTATGGCGCCCGGGACACTAAACACTGAAGCTTTCTTT. Residues: CASSMAPGTLNTEAFF.

The sample holds many counts of this clonotype. The rearrangement joins TRBV29-1 to TRBJ1-5; D unresolved. CDR1 and CDR2 (germline): SQVTM, ANQGSEA. V lost 3 bases, J lost 5 bases, and 2 bases lay in between. This CDR3 has 10 residues. CDR3 amino acids: CSVDYQPQHF. The CDR3 DNA reads TGCAGCGTTGATTATCAGCCCCAGCATTTT.

The CDR3 loop is CASSLFTNYEQYF. CDR3 nucleotides: TGTGCCAGCAGCTTATTCACCAACTACGAGCAGTACTTC. The rearrangement links TRBV7-9 to TRBJ2-7; D ambiguous. V lost 2 bases and J 3 bases, leaving 8 bases between the germline ends. Germline-derived CDR1 and CDR2 are SEHNR and FQNEAQ (reference sequence). The length of the CDR3 is 13 residues.

This clonotype was observed many times. This chain links TRBV6-1 with TRBJ2-5, with a weak D call TRBD2 (5 bases). V shed 10 bases and J shed 5 bases, with 14 bases lying between them. The germline gives CDR1 MNHNS, CDR2 SASEGT. The CDR3 is 12 amino acids. The CDR3 region is CATAEGAETQYF. Written as DNA, the CDR3 is TGTGCCACCGCAGAGGGCGCCGAGACCCAGTACTTC.

The chain recombines TRBV19 with TRBJ1-1, with a weak D call TRBD1 (5 bases). The CDR3 consists of 12 residues. Germline lookup yields CDR1 LNHDA and CDR2 SQIVND (reference sequence). Trimming shortened V by 1 base and J by 7 bases, and 7 bases separated the two germline ends. DNA of the CDR3: TGTGCCAGTAGTATAGTCCAGGGTGAAGCTTTCTTT. Translation: CASSIVQGEAFF.

The sample holds many counts of this clonotype. The chain combines TRBV30 with TRBJ1-2; no firm D call. The length of the CDR3 is 12 residues. V lost 2 bases, J lost 4 bases, and 8 bases lay in between. In germline, CDR1 is GTSNPN, CDR2 SVGIG (reference sequence). The CDR3 here is CAWSKAGYGYTF. The CDR3 nucleotides read TGTGCCTGGAGTAAGGCAGGCTATGGCTACACCTTC.

This clonotype was found many times. The rearrangement uses TRBV30 and TRBJ1-5; no clear D gene. The V and J ends lost 0 bases and 4 bases respectively, with 10 bases between them. CDR3 length: 14 amino acids. Per the germline V gene, CDR1 is GTSNPN and CDR2 is SVGIG (reference sequence). Here the CDR3 DNA reads TGTGCCTGGAGTGTTTGGCCTCATAATCAGCCCCAGCATTTT. Translation gives CAWSVWPHNQPQHF.

In its sample, this clonotype was seen many times. V usage is TRBV28 and J usage is TRBJ2-2; 15 bases are shared with TRBD2. The CDR3 consists of 17 residues. Germline values: CDR1 MDHEN, CDR2 SYDVKM. V lost 5 bases and J lost 3; bases outside the gene matches: 4. The CDR3 loop is CASSGTSGGSYTGELFF. CDR3 sequence (DNA): TGTGCCAGCAGTGGGACTAGCGGGGGGAGTTACACCGGGGAGCTGTTTTTT.

The table lists this clonotype with many counts. V gene TRBV28 combines with J gene TRBJ2-7, with TRBD2 as a possible D gene (5 bases). The CDR3 loop spans 14 amino acids. Germline loops: CDR1 MDHEN, CDR2 SYDVKM. V was shortened by 2 bases and J by 2 bases, with 10 bases between the two germline ends. Here the CDR3 reads CASSLRESTYEQYF. The CDR3, as DNA: TGTGCCAGCAGTTTAAGGGAGTCCACCTACGAGCAGTACTTC.

The chain couples TRBV2 to TRBJ2-5; D perhaps matches TRBD2 (5 bases). The V gene's germline CDR1 is SNHLY and CDR2 FYNNEI. The ends were cut back, 6 bases at V and 10 bases at J, with 12 bases in the middle. This CDR3 region has 11 residues. CDR3 sequence reads: CASSGLWDQYF. CDR3 in DNA: TGTGCCAGCAGCGGACTTTGGGACCAGTACTTC.

This clonotype was seen many times. V is TRBV9 and J is TRBJ2-5; D is possibly TRBD2 (5 bases). Germline CDR1 reads SGDLS; CDR2 reads YYNGEE. V was trimmed by 0 bases and J by 5 bases, leaving 5 bases between them. CDR3 size: 12 residues. CDR3 sequence reads: CASSVGGETQYF. CDR3 coding DNA: TGTGCCAGCAGCGTAGGAGGGGAGACCCAGTACTTC.

This chain links TRBV7-2 with TRBJ2-1; D not certain. This CDR3 spans 14 amino acids. The V and J ends lost 1 base and 3 bases respectively, with 7 bases between them. Per the germline V gene, CDR1 is SGHTA and CDR2 is FQGNSA. The CDR3 DNA reads TGTGCCAGCAGCTTAGGGGCTGACTACAATGAGCAGTTCTTC. It encodes CASSLGADYNEQFF.

This clonotype was seen ten or more times. V gene TRBV6-1 combines with J gene TRBJ2-4; TRBD2 aligns across 8 bases. The germline V gene has CDR1 MNHNS and CDR2 SASEGT. The CDR3 runs 15 residues. Trimming removed 5 bases from V and 6 bases from J; junction bases left unmatched: 9. The CDR3 DNA reads TGTGCCAGCAGTCCTCGGGGGGGTTCGGGAAACATTCAGTACTTC. It is translated as CASSPRGGSGNIQYF.

The sample holds many counts of this clonotype. V gene TRBV27 combines with J gene TRBJ2-3; D is possibly TRBD1 (6 bases). This CDR3 has 15 residues. Germline CDR1 MNHEY, CDR2 SMNVEV (reference sequence). The ends were cut back, 8 bases at V and 2 bases at J, with 17 bases in the middle. Written as DNA, the CDR3 is TGTGCCAGCCGACGACAGGCTCGAGACACAGATACGCAGTATTTT. Translation gives CASRRQARDTDTQYF.

Ten or more counts support this clonotype. The V and J genes are TRBV6-1 and TRBJ2-3, with TRBD2 identical over 12 bases. Per germline, CDR1 MNHNS and CDR2 SASEGT. This CDR3 region has 15 residues. Germline trimming cut 2 bases from V and 4 bases from J; bases unmatched to any gene: 1. CDR3 DNA: TGTGCCAGCAGTGAACTAGCGGGAGGGCCAGATACGCAGTATTTT. The encoded protein is CASSELAGGPDTQYF.

The chain carries TRBV7-2 and TRBJ1-6, with D uncertain. This CDR3 has 15 residues. V lost 0 bases to trimming and J lost 9 bases, with 12 bases between them. Germline loops: CDR1 SGHTA, CDR2 FQGNSA. Here the CDR3 reads CASSLAGLDGSPLHF. The DNA of the CDR3 is TGTGCCAGCAGCTTAGCTGGGCTAGATGGTTCACCCCTCCACTTT.

This clonotype has at least ten counts. Germline and junction disagree at one end, which may indicate a read error. This chain links TRBV5-1 with TRBJ2-3; no firm D call. This CDR3 spans 12 amino acids. Per the germline V gene, CDR1 is SGHRS and CDR2 is YFSETQ. The DNA for the CDR3 is TGTGCCAGCAGCTTACTTGCAGATACGCAGTATTTT. Translation: CASSLLADTQYF. The variable domain in full, completed from reference TRBV5-1 and TRBJ2-3, reads KAGVTQTPRYLIKTRGQQVTLSCSPISGHRSVSWYQQTPGQGLQFLFEYFSETQRNKGNFPGRFSGRQFSNSRSEMNVSTLELGDSALYLCASSLLADTQYFGPGTRLTVL.

This clonotype was observed at least ten times. This chain uses TRBV15 with TRBJ1-3; the D is unclear. V lost 5 bases and J 4 bases, leaving 12 bases between the germline ends. Per the germline V gene, CDR1 is LNHNV and CDR2 is YYDKDF (reference sequence). The CDR3 runs 14 residues. CDR3 sequence (DNA): TGTGCCACCAGCCGCGACGAACTCGGAAACACCATATATTTT. Its translation: CATSRDELGNTIYF.

This clonotype has a count of ten or more. The rearrangement links TRBV10-3 to TRBJ1-3; D gene unclear. V was trimmed by 6 bases and J by 4 bases, leaving 10 bases between them. Germline V CDR1 and CDR2: ENHRY, SYGVKD. The CDR3 loop spans 13 amino acids. Here the CDR3 reads CAIRTGIGNTIYF. In DNA, the CDR3 is TGTGCCATCAGGACGGGGATCGGAAACACCATATATTTT.

The count of this clonotype is one. The chain recombines TRBV2 with TRBJ2-7, with 8 nucleotides matching TRBD2. The CDR3 spans 13 residues. The J segment lost 5 bases and the V segment lost 4 bases, leaving 4 bases of the junction unmatched. Germline V gene sequence: CDR1 SNHLY, CDR2 FYNNEI. The CDR3 bases are TGTGCCAGCAGTGTCCAGCGGGAGAACGAGCAGTACTTC. It specifies CASSVQRENEQYF.

The table lists this clonotype with many counts. The chain combines TRBV4-1 with TRBJ2-1; no firm D call. Near its end, the DNA agrees better with TRBJ2-5, so the J call may be wrong. CDR3 length: 15 amino acids. Germline CDR1 MGHRA, CDR2 YSYEKL. The CDR3 bases are TGCGCCAGCAGCCAACTCCCACCCCTGGAAGAGACCCAGTACTTC. It translates to CASSQLPPLEETQYF.

V is TRBV5-5 and J is TRBJ2-1; no definite D call. This CDR3 region has 15 residues. CDR1 SGHKS and CDR2 YYEKEE come from the germline V gene (reference sequence). The germline V and J ends were trimmed by 0 bases and 0 bases, with 7 bases remaining between them. CDR3 nucleotides: TGTGCCAGCAGCTTGGTGTCAGGCTCCTACAATGAGCAGTTCTTC. It encodes CASSLVSGSYNEQFF.

At least ten counts were recorded for this clonotype. V is TRBV2 and J is TRBJ2-7; D is possibly TRBD2 (6 bases). Trimming shortened V by 7 bases and J by 5 bases, and 12 bases separated the two germline ends. This CDR3 spans 12 amino acids. Looked up from germline, CDR1 is SNHLY and CDR2 is FYNNEI. The CDR3 sequence is CASIRRGDEQYF. As DNA, the CDR3 is TGTGCCAGCATCAGGAGGGGTGACGAGCAGTACTTC. The variable domain in full, completed from reference TRBV2 and TRBJ2-7, reads EPEVTQTPSHQVTQMGQEVILRCVPISNHLYFYWYRQILGQKVEFLVSFYNNEISEKSEIFDDQFSVERPDGSNFTLKIRSTKLEDSAMYFCASIRRGDEQYFGPGTRLTVT.

For this clonotype: A read error is likely here: a far larger clone is one base away. Since no conserved phenylalanine or tryptophan closes the CDR3, a read error is the likely cause. The V call is TRBV28, the J call TRBJ2-5; D not resolved. CDR3 length: 14 amino acids. Trimming stripped 3 bases from V and 2 bases from J, with 10 bases between. CDR1 is MDHEN, CDR2 SYDVKM, per germline. The CDR3 loop reads CASSLGYLQETQYS. CDR3 nucleotide sequence: TGTGCCAGCAGTTTGGGGTACCTACAAGAGACCCAGTACTCC.